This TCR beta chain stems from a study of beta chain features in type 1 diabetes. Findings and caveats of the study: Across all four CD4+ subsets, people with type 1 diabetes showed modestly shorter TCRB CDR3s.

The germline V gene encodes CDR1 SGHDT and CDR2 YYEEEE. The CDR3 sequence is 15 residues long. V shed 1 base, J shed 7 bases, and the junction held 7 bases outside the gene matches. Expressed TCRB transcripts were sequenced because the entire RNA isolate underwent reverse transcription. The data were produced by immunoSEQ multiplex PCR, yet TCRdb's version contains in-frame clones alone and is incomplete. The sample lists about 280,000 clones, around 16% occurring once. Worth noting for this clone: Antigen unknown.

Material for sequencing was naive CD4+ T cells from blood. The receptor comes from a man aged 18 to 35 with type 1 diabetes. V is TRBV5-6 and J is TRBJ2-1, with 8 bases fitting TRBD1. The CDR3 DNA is TGTGCCAGCAGCTTGTGGGACAGGCGTGGGAATGAGCAGTTCTTC. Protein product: CASSLWDRRGNEQFF.